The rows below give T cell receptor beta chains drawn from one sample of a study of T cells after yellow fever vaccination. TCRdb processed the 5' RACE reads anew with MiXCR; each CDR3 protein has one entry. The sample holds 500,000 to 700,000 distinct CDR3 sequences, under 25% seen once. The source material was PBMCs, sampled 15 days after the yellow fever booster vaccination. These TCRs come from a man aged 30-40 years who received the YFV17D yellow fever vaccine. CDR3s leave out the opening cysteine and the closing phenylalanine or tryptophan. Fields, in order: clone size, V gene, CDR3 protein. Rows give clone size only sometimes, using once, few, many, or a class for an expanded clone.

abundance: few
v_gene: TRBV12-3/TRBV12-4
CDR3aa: ASSLIKPGSNSEQF

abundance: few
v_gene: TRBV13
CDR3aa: ASSRPPGQGALWHMAGELF

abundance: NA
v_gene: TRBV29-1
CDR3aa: SVEHLNYGYT

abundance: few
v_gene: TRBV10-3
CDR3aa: AISEEGGSYEQY

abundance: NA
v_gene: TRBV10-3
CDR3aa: AISPDRVEAF

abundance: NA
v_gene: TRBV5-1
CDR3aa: ASSPHRPSEKDGEQF

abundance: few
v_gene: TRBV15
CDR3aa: ATSREVLGPLEGTQY

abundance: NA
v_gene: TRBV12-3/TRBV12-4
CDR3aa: ASSLALRDNSPLH

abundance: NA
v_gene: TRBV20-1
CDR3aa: SAETGYREQY

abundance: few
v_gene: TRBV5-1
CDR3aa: ATSPPSSSDTQY

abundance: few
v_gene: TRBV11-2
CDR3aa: ASSSGIYGYT

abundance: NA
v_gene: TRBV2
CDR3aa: ASSGTGIYQPQH

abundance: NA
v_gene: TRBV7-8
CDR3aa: ASSSQGAYEKLF

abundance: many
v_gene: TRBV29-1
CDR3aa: SVEDAGTGAPETQY

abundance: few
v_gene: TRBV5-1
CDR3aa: ASSLGSGFGQETQY

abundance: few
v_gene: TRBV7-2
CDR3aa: ASSLAPKDNEQF

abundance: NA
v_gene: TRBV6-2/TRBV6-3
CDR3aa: ASRPLRQGPNQPQH

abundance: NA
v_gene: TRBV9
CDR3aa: ASSARGYTGELF

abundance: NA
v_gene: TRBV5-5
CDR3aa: ASSSRQDYGYT

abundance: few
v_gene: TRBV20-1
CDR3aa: SAEGTGAEQF

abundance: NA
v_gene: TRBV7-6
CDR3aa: ASSLALGAEDEQY

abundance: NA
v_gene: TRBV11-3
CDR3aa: ASSLEGTSGDNEQF

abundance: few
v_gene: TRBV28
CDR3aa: ASYSGRRNEQF

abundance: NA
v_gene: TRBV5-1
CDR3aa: ASSRWGKEQETQY

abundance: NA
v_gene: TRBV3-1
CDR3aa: ASSPFSGTSGRGTGELF

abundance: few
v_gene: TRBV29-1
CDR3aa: SVDFRLNEQF

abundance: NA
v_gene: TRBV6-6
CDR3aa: ASSYMDREY

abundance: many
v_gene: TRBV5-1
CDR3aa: ASSLQAGTSGDEQF

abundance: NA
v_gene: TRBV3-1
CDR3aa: ASSPRDRGRGDTQY

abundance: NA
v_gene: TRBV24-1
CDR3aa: ATSARAGRTGELF

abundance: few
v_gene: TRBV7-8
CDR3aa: ASTFLVASGTYEQY

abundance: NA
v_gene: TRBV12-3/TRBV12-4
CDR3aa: ASSLSKETQY

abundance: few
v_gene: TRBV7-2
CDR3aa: ASSPLAGVYAGELF

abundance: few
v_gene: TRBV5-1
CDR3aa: ASSRGYDEQY

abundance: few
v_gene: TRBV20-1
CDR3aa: SAKGPSTDTQY

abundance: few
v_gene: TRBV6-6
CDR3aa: ATSGHSTDTQY

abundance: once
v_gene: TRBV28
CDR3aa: ASTPSGTPFDSGNTIY

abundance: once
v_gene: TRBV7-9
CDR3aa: ASVSGSQETQY

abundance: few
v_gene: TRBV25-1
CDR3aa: ASSEYGQETQY

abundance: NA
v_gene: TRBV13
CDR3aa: ASSLLGGDETQY

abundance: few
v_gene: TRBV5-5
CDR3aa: ASSLIGPQETQY

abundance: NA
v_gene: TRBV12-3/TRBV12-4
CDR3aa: ASTLVFYTDTQY

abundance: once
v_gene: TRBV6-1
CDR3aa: ASSRVISSGANVLT

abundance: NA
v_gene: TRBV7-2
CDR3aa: ASSSLAADNEQF

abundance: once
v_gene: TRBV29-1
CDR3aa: SGGLDTQY

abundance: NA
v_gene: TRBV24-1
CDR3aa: ATSASGKGNIQY

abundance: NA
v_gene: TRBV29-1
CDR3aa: SDELAGDTDTQY

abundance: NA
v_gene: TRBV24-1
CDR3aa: ATSARGGEQY

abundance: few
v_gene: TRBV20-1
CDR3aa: SAVRPGSQETQY

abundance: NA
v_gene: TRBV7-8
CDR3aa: ASSSRTASAGANVLT

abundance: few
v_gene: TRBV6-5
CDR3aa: ASSYRDRHEAF

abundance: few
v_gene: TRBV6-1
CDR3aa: ASLGAVEQF

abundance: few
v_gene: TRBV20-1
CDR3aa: SAGQGTNTGELF

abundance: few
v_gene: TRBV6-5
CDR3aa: ASSTGAEQY

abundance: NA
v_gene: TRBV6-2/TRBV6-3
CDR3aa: ASSRQGPNTGELF

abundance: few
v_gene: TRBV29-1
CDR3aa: SAQGAADTQY